The clone carrying this T cell receptor beta chain has a handful of counts. The antigen remains unidentified. The authors built TCR beta libraries using iRepertoire HTBI primers and Arm-PCR of CDR3 regions. TCRdb reprocessed the multiplex PCR reads via MiXCR and lists one record per CDR3 protein. The sample includes hundreds of thousands of distinct CDR3 sequences, roughly 16% of them seen just once. The sample originates from a study of regulatory T cells in long-lasting Graves disease. Whole-study results and caveats: More public clonotypes were shared by persistent patients (approximately 3,000) than by new patients (under 1,000).

CDR3 length: 11 residues. Trimming left V 3 bases short and J 8 bases short, with 7 bases between. Germline values: CDR1 LGHDT, CDR2 YNNKEL (reference sequence). The time point is: newly diagnosed GD, antithyroid drugs for less than 3 months. Scientists built the TCR library using RNA that was extracted from PBMCs. Separately, the same data were catalogued under a study of T cells in Graves' hyperthyroidism and ophthalmopathy.

The sample in question was peripheral blood mononuclear cells (PBMCs), obtained at new diagnosis, from a patient treated with antithyroid drugs. The chain employs TRBV3-1 and TRBJ1-1; no clear D gene. The source is a woman in her twenties or thirties with Graves disease. The DNA for the CDR3 is TGTGCCAGCAGCCATCTGAAGGAAGCTTTCTTT. It translates to CASSHLKEAFF.